The 14 T cell receptor beta chains given below trace back to one sample, sequenced in a study of regulatory T cells in long-lasting Graves disease. Documented time point: newly diagnosed GD, antithyroid drugs for less than 3 months. Researchers made the TCR library from RNA that was extracted from PBMCs. Relying on iRepertoire HTBI primers and Arm-PCR of CDR3 regions, the team built TCR beta libraries. TCRdb fed the multiplex PCR reads into MiXCR, producing one record per CDR3 protein. The table lists around 230,000 distinct CDR3 sequences, approximately 20% of them singletons, with 22% in the top ten. The sample in question was peripheral blood mononuclear cells (PBMCs), obtained at new diagnosis, from a patient treated with antithyroid drugs. All receptors derive from a female donor with Graves disease.

This clonotype has a count of ten or more. The V gene is TRBV28, the J gene TRBJ1-6; D gene ambiguous. This CDR3 has 14 amino acids. The V gene's germline CDR1 is MDHEN and CDR2 SYDVKM. Trimming removed 6 bases from V and 5 bases from J, with 11 bases in between. This CDR3 is CASRSGNHNSPLHF. CDR3 nucleotide sequence: TGTGCCAGCAGATCCGGGAACCATAATTCACCCCTCCACTTT.

This clonotype occurred many times. The chain joins TRBV7-9 to TRBJ1-1, with no clear D. Trimming took 5 bases from V and 6 from J, leaving 10 bases between them. Germline V gene sequence: CDR1 SEHNR, CDR2 FQNEAQ (reference sequence). The CDR3 runs 12 residues. In nucleotides, the CDR3 is TGTGCCAGCAGCCTGGGAAAGTCTGAAGCTTTCTTT. Residues: CASSLGKSEAFF.

Notes on this clonotype: A much larger clone lies a single base off, so this may be a read error. This chain links TRBV3-1 with TRBJ2-5; TRBD1 aligns across 8 bases. The CDR3 sequence is 14 residues long. V lost 6 bases, J lost 7 bases, and 10 bases stayed unmatched. Germline V gene lookup returns CDR1 LGHDT and CDR2 YNNKEL (reference sequence). The CDR3: CASRRRGREGTQYF. Here the CDR3 DNA reads TGTGCCAGCAGGCGCAGGGGGCGAGAGGGGACCCAGTACTTC.

In its sample, this clonotype was seen many times. This CDR3 is CASSLGGSADTQYF. DNA of the CDR3: TGTGCCAGCAGCTTAGGTGGGAGCGCAGATACGCAGTATTTT. The rearrangement uses TRBV11-3 and TRBJ2-3; a possible D gene is TRBD2 (5 bases). V shed 1 base and J shed 4 bases, with 9 bases lying between them. CDR1 is SGHNT, CDR2 YENEEA, per germline. This CDR3 has 14 amino acids. Full variable domain (missing parts from reference TRBV11-3 and TRBJ2-3): EAGVVQSPRYKIIEKKQPVAFWCNPISGHNTLYWYLQNLGQGPELLIRYENEEAVDDSQLPKDRFSAERLKGVDSTLKIQPAELGDSAVYLCASSLGGSADTQYFGPGTRLTVL.

This clonotype was counted only a few times. J is TRBJ1-5 and V is TRBV11-2, with D unclear. This CDR3 has 14 residues. Looked up from germline, CDR1 is SGHAT and CDR2 is FQNNGV. Trimming took off 1 base at V and 2 bases at J, with 6 bases between the two ends. CDR3 amino acids: CASSLGSGNQPQHF. The CDR3 coding sequence is TGTGCCAGCAGCTTAGGGTCCGGCAATCAGCCCCAGCATTTT.

This clonotype showed up just once. A far larger clone differs by one base, so this is likely a read error. CDR3 DNA sequence: TGTGCCAGCATCTTAAGACTAGCGGGATACAATGAGCAGTTCTTC. Its translation is CASILRLAGYNEQFF. The chain employs TRBV7-2 and TRBJ2-1; 11 bases map to TRBD2. This CDR3 region has 15 residues. Looked up from germline, CDR1 is SGHTA and CDR2 is FQGNSA.

This clonotype occurred a few times. V and J are TRBV6-2 or TRBV6-3 and TRBJ2-1; a possible D gene is TRBD2 (6 bases). The CDR3 extends over 16 amino acids. The V gene's germline CDR1 is MNHEY and CDR2 SVGEGT. V was cut by 4 bases and J by 7 bases, with 20 bases left in between. The CDR3: CASSFDSGTLPNEQFF. CDR3 DNA: TGTGCCAGCAGTTTCGACTCCGGGACTCTACCTAATGAGCAGTTCTTC.

This clonotype was seen repeatedly, ten times or more. This chain links TRBV30 with TRBJ2-7; D remains unclear. CDR1 is GTSNPN, CDR2 SVGIG, per germline (reference sequence). CDR3 size: 12 residues. V was clipped by 0 bases and J by 6 bases, with 9 bases between them. CDR3 DNA sequence: TGTGCCTGGAGTGTGAGCATGATCGAGCAGTACTTC. Amino acid sequence: CAWSVSMIEQYF.

This clonotype was counted only a few times. The rearrangement joins TRBV18 to TRBJ2-7; 8 bases match TRBD1. Germline V gene lookup returns CDR1 KGHSH and CDR2 LQKENI. This CDR3 contains 13 residues. V lost 5 bases, J lost 5 bases, and 5 bases stayed unmatched. CDR3 protein: CASSSDRDHEQYF. CDR3 bases: TGTGCCAGCTCATCGGACAGGGACCACGAGCAGTACTTC.

In this sample, this clonotype turned up many times. The chain uses TRBV19 and TRBJ2-2, with 14 bases aligning to TRBD2. V was pared by 4 bases and J by 0 bases, with 10 bases of the junction left unmatched. The length of the CDR3 is 20 residues. The V gene's germline CDR1 is LNHDA and CDR2 SQIVND (reference sequence). The CDR3 reads CASSTLRLAGGGTNTGELFF. The CDR3 nucleotides are TGTGCCAGTAGTACCCTACGACTAGCGGGAGGGGGAACGAACACCGGGGAGCTGTTTTTT.

Points on this clonotype: This clone may be a read error of a much larger clone one base away. The genes are TRBV27 and TRBJ2-1; tentatively, D is TRBD1 or TRBD2 (6 bases each). Germline V lookup: CDR1 MNHEY, CDR2 SMNVEV (reference sequence). CDR3 length: 15 amino acids. The CDR3 loop reads CAGSLSGGEYNEQFF. The CDR3 coding sequence is TGTGCCGGCAGTTTATCCGGGGGCGAATACAATGAGCAGTTCTTC.

Note on this clonotype: Its ends do not fully match the called genes, so a read error is possible. CDR3 residues: CARAGTQGALSPF. Written as DNA, the CDR3 is TGTGCCAGGGCCGGGACACAAGGGGCCCTCTCCCCTTTC. The gene calls are TRBV2 and TRBJ2-5; a possible D gene is TRBD1 (6 bases). Per germline, CDR1 SNHLY and CDR2 FYNNEI. This CDR3 spans 13 amino acids.

This clonotype turned up a few times. A much larger clone sits a single nucleotide away, making a read error possible. The rearrangement uses TRBV12-3 or TRBV12-4 and TRBJ2-2; 12 positions match TRBD2. The CDR3 contains 20 residues. Here the CDR3 reads CASSSTPRLAGEANTGELLF. The CDR3 DNA follows: TGTGCCAGCAGTTCCACCCCAAGACTAGCGGGAGAGGCGAACACCGGGGAGCTGCTTTTT.

The sample holds many counts of this clonotype. This chain connects TRBV3-1 to TRBJ2-7, with D possibly being TRBD2 (5 bases). Trimming removed 1 base from V and 2 bases from J, with 12 bases in between. CDR1 and CDR2 from the germline V gene are LGHDT and YNNKEL (reference sequence). The CDR3 length is 15 residues. DNA of the CDR3: TGTGCCAGCAGCCAAGGATCCGGGGAAACCTACGAGCAGTACTTC. Translated: CASSQGSGETYEQYF.